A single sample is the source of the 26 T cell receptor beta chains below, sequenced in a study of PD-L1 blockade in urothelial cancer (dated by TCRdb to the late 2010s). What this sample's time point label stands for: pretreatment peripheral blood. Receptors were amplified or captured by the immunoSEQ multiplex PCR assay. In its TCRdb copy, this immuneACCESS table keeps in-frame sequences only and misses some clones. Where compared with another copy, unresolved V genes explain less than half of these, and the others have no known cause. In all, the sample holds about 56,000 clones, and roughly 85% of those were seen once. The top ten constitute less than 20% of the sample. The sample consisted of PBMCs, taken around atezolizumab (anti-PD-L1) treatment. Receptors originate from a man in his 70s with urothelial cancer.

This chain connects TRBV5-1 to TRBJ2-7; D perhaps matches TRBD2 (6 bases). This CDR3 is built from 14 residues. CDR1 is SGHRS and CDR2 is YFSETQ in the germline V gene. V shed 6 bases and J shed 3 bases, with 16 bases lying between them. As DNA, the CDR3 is TGCGCCAGCAAGGGCGGGACGGGGATCTACGAGCAGTACTTC. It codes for CASKGGTGIYEQYF.

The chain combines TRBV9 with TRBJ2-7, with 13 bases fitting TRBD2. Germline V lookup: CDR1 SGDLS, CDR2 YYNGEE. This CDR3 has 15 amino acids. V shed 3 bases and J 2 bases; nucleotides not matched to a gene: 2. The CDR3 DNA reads TGTGCCAGCAGCGCGGGACTAGCGGGGACCTACGAGCAGTACTTC. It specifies CASSAGLAGTYEQYF.

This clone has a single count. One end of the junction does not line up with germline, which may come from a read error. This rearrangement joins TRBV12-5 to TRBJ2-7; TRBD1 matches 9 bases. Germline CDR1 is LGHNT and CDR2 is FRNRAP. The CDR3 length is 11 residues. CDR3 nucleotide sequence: TGTGCTAGTGCCGACAGGGGGGCCTGGGACTTC. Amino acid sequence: CASADRGAWDF.

The CDR3 region is CASSLDSGAGWSTDTQYF. CDR3 nucleotides: TGCGCCAGCAGCTTGGATTCGGGTGCAGGGTGGAGCACAGATACGCAGTATTTT. The chain recombines TRBV5-1 with TRBJ2-3; D may be TRBD1 (5 bases). V was shortened by 0 bases and J by 0 bases, with 17 bases between the two germline ends. In germline, CDR1 is SGHRS, CDR2 YFSETQ. This CDR3 region has 18 residues.

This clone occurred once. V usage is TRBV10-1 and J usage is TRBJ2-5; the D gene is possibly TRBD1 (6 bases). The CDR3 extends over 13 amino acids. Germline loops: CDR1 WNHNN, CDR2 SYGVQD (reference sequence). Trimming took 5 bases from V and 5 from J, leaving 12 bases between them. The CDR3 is CASSRDIGETQYF. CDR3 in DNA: TGCGCCAGCAGTAGGGACATCGGGGAGACCCAGTACTTC.

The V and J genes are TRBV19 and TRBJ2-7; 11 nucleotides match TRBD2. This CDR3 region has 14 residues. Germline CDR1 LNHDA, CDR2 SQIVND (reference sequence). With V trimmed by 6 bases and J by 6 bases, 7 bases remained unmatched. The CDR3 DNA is TGTGCCAGTAGAAACCTAGCGGGAGGCTCCGAGCAGTACTTC. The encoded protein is CASRNLAGGSEQYF.

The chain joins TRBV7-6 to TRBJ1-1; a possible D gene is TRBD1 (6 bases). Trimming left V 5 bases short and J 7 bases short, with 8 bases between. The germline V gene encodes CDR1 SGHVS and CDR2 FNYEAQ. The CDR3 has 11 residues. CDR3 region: CASSNRVEAFF. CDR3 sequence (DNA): TGTGCCAGCAGCAACAGGGTTGAAGCTTTCTTT.

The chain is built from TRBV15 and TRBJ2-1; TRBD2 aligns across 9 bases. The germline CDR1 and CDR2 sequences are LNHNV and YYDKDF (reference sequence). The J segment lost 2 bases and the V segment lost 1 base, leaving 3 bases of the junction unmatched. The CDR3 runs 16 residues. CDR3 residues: CATSRGAGGAYNEQFF. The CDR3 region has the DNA TGTGCCACCAGCAGAGGGGCGGGAGGGGCCTACAATGAGCAGTTCTTC.

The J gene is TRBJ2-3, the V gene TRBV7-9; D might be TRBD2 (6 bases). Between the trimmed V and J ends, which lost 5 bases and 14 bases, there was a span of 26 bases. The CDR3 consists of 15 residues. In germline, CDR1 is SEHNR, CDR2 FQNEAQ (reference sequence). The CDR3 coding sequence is TGTGCCAGCAGCCAGCCAGCGGGCGGACACAGATACGCGTATTTT. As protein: CASSQPAGGHRYAYF.

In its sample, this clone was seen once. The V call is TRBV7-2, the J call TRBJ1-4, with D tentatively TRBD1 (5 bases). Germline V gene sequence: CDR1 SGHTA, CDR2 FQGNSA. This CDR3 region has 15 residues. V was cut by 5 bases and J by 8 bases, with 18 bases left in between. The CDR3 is CASSPRTPQQEKLFF. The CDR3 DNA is TGTGCCAGCAGCCCTCGGACACCCCAGCAAGAAAAACTGTTTTTT.

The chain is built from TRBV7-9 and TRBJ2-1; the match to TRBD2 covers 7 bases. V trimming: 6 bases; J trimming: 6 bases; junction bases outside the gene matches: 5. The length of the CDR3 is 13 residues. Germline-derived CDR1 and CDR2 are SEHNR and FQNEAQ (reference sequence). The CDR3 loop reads CASRGLAANEQFF. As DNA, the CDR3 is TGTGCCAGCAGGGGTCTAGCGGCCAATGAGCAGTTCTTC. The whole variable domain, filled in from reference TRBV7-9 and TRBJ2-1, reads DTGVSQNPRHKITKRGQNVTFRCDPISEHNRLYWYRQTLGQGPEFLTYFQNEAQLEKSRLLSDRFSAERPKGSFSTLEIQRTEQGDSAMYLCASRGLAANEQFFGPGTRLTVL.

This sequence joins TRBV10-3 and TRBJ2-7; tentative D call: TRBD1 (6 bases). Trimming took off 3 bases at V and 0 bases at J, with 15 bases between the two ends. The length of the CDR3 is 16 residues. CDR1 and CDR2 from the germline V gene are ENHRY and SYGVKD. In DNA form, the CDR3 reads TGTGCCATCAGTGATGTCGCGGACAGAAGCTCCTACGAGCAGTACTTC. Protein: CAISDVADRSSYEQYF.

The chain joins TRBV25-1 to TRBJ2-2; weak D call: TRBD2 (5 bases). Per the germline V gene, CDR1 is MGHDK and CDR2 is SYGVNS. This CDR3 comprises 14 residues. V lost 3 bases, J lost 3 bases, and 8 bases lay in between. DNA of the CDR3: TGTGCCAGCAGTGACGGGAAGGACACCGGGGAGCTGTTTTTT. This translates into CASSDGKDTGELFF.

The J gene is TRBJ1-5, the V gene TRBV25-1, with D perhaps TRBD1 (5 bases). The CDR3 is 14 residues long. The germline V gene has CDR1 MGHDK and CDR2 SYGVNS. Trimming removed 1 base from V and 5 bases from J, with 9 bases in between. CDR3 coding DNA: TGTGCCAGCAGTGAATGGGACTCTTATCAGCCCCAGCATTTT. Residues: CASSEWDSYQPQHF.

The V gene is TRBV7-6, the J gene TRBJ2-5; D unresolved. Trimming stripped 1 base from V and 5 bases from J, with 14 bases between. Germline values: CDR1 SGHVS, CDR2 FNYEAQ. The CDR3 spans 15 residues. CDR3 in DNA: TGTGCCAGCAGCTTAGGTCCGGCGCCCGGGGAGACCCAGTACTTC. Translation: CASSLGPAPGETQYF.

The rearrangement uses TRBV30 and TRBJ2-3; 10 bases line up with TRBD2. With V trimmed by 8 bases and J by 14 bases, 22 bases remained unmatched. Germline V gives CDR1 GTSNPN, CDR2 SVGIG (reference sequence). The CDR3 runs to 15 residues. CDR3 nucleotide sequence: TGTGCCGGCCTCCTAGCGGGAGTACCCGGCAGATACGCGTATTTT. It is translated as CAGLLAGVPGRYAYF. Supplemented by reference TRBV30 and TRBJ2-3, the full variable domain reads SQTIHQWPATLVQPVGSPLSLECTVEGTSNPNLYWYRQAAGRGLQLLFYSVGIGQISSEVPQNLSASRPQDRQFILSSKKLLLSDSGFYLCAGLLAGVPGRYAYFGPGTRLTVL.

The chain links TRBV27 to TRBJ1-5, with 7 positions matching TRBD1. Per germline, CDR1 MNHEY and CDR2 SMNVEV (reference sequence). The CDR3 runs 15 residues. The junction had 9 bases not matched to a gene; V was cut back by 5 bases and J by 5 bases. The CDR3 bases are TGTGCCAGCAGTCCGAGTACAGGGGTTGATCAGCCCCAGCATTTT. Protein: CASSPSTGVDQPQHF.

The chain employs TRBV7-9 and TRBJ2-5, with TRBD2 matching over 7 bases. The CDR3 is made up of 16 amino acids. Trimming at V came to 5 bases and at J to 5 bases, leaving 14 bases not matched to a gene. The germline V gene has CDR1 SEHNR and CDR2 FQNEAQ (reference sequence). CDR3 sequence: CASSHPARELAETQYF. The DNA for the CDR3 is TGTGCCAGCAGCCACCCGGCGCGGGAGCTGGCGGAGACCCAGTACTTC.

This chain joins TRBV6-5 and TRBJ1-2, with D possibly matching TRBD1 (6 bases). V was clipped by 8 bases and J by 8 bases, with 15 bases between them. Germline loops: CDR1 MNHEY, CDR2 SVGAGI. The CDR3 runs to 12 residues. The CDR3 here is CASRKTGWGYTF. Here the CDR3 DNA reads TGTGCCAGCCGGAAGACAGGTTGGGGCTACACCTTC.

The CDR3 DNA sequence: TGTGCCAGCAGCACGACTAGCGGGAGGGACGAGCAGTACTTC. This gives the protein CASSTTSGRDEQYF. The rearrangement joins TRBV9 to TRBJ2-7; 14 bases match TRBD2. Germline CDR1 and CDR2: SGDLS and YYNGEE. The CDR3 consists of 14 residues. After removal of 4 bases from V and 5 bases from J, the junction contained 2 bases not matched to a gene.

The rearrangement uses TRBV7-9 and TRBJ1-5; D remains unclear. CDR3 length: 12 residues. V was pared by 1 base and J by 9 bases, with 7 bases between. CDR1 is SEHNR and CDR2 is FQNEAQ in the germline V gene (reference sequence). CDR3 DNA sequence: TGTGCCAGCAGCTTAGACCTCGGGCCCCAGCATTTT. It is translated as CASSLDLGPQHF. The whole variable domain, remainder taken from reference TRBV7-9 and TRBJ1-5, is DTGVSQNPRHKITKRGQNVTFRCDPISEHNRLYWYRQTLGQGPEFLTYFQNEAQLEKSRLLSDRFSAERPKGSFSTLEIQRTEQGDSAMYLCASSLDLGPQHFGDGTRLSIL.

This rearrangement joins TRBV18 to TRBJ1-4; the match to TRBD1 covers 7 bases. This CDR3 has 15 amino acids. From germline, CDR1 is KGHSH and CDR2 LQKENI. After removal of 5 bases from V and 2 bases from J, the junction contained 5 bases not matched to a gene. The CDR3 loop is CASSTGVATNEKLFF. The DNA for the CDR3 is TGTGCCAGCTCAACAGGGGTAGCGACTAATGAAAAACTGTTTTTT.

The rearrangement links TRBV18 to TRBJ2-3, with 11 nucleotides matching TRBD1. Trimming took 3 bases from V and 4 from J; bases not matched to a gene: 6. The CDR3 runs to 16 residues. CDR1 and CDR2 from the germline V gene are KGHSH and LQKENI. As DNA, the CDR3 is TGTGCCAGCTCACCGCGGGACAGGGGGTTCGCAGATACGCAGTATTTT. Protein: CASSPRDRGFADTQYF. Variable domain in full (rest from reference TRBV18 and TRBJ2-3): NAGVMQNPRHLVRRRGQEARLRCSPMKGHSHVYWYRQLPEEGLKFMVYLQKENIIDESGMPKERFSAEFPKEGPSILRIQQVVRGDSAAYFCASSPRDRGFADTQYFGPGTRLTVL.

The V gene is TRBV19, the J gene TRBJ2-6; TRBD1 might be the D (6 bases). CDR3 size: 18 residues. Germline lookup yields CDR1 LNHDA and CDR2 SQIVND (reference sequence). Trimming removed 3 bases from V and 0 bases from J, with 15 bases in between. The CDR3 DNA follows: TGTGCCAGTAGTATTATTTATCTACAGGGCTCTGGGGCCAACGTCCTGACTTTC. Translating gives CASSIIYLQGSGANVLTF.

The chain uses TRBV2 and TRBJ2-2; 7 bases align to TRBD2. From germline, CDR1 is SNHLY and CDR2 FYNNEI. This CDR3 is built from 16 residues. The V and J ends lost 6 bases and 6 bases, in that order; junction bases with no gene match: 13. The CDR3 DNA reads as TGTGCCAGCAGGCTCGACGCTGGGGGGGGACCCGGGGAGCTGTTTTTT. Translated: CASRLDAGGGPGELFF.

The CDR3 DNA follows: TGTGCCAGCAGCCCTAGGACAGGAACTAACTATGGCTACACCTTC. Residues: CASSPRTGTNYGYTF. The chain uses TRBV7-9 and TRBJ1-2, with 7 nucleotides matching TRBD1. The germline V gene encodes CDR1 SEHNR and CDR2 FQNEAQ (reference sequence). The CDR3 has 15 residues. The V gene end was trimmed by 5 bases and the J gene end by 0 bases; junction bases not matched to a gene: 6.